The next 14 T cell receptor beta chains were all read from a single sample in a study of regulatory T cells in long-lasting Graves disease. The TCR beta library used iRepertoire HTBI primers with Arm-PCR amplification of CDR3. TCRdb processed the multiplex PCR reads anew with MiXCR; each CDR3 protein has one entry. Seen here are over 300,000 distinct CDR3 sequences, roughly a sixth observed once, and the top ten hold about 24%. The time point denotes: newly diagnosed GD, antithyroid drugs for less than 3 months. PBMC RNA served as the TCR library source. The input for sequencing was peripheral blood mononuclear cells (PBMCs), taken at new diagnosis, from a patient treated with antithyroid drugs. The receptors derive from a female donor with Graves disease.

This clonotype was seen repeatedly, ten times or more. V and J are TRBV15 and TRBJ2-3; 13 nucleotides align to TRBD2. The CDR3 covers 16 residues. Germline trimming cut 3 bases from V and 4 bases from J; bases unmatched to any gene: 4. The germline CDR1 and CDR2 sequences are LNHNV and YYDKDF (reference sequence). CDR3 in DNA: TGTGCCACCAGCAGGAGCGGGACTAGCGGGGCAGATACGCAGTATTTT. Encoded protein: CATSRSGTSGADTQYF.

This clonotype showed up just a few times. The rearrangement links TRBV5-1 to TRBJ1-5, with D perhaps TRBD1 (5 bases). CDR1 SGHRS and CDR2 YFSETQ come from the germline V gene. The CDR3 loop spans 13 amino acids. Trimming took off 5 bases at V and 1 base at J, with 7 bases between the two ends. The CDR3 sequence is CASREGSNQPQHF. The CDR3, as DNA: TGCGCCAGCAGGGAGGGGAGCAATCAGCCCCAGCATTTT.

This clonotype was observed many times. The chain links TRBV7-2 to TRBJ2-7; the match to TRBD1 covers 11 bases. There are 15 residues in the CDR3. CDR1 and CDR2 (germline): SGHTA, FQGNSA. V lost 8 bases, J lost 1 base, and 7 bases stayed unmatched. CDR3 nucleotides: TGTGCCAGCCTCAGGGGGACAGGGGGGTCCTACGAGCAGTACTTC. It translates to CASLRGTGGSYEQYF.

This clonotype was picked up a small number of times. The J gene is TRBJ2-3, the V gene TRBV6-2 or TRBV6-3; 7 nucleotides line up with TRBD1. This CDR3 spans 13 amino acids. Trimming removed 4 bases from V and 4 bases from J; junction bases left unmatched: 2. Germline CDR1 is MNHEY and CDR2 is SVGEGT. CDR3 DNA sequence: TGTGCCAGCAGTTCAAGGGGGCCAGATACGCAGTATTTT. Its protein is CASSSRGPDTQYF.

The genes are TRBV28 and TRBJ2-7, with 10 bases that match TRBD1. CDR1 and CDR2 from the germline V gene are MDHEN and SYDVKM. J was trimmed by 2 bases and V by 4 bases; bases with no gene match: 5. The CDR3 has 15 residues. In nucleotides, the CDR3 is TGTGCCAGCAGTTCCGGACAGGGGGTACCCTACGAGCAGTACTTC. Amino acids: CASSSGQGVPYEQYF.

This clonotype appeared many times. The genes are TRBV30 and TRBJ1-4, with D possibly matching TRBD1 (5 bases). This CDR3 comprises 14 residues. Trimming removed 6 bases from V and 7 bases from J, with 18 bases in between. CDR1 is GTSNPN, CDR2 SVGIG, per germline (reference sequence). DNA for the CDR3: TGTGCCTGCGATTTCCCCGGGACGGGTGAAAAACTGTTTTTT. This translates into CACDFPGTGEKLFF.

The chain employs TRBV4-1 and TRBJ2-1; a weak D match, TRBD1 (5 bases). The V and J ends lost 4 bases and 4 bases respectively, with 20 bases between them. Germline V gene lookup returns CDR1 MGHRA and CDR2 YSYEKL. The CDR3 consists of 17 residues. CDR3 sequence: CASSRLRKGLFYNEQFF. CDR3 nucleotides: TGCGCCAGCAGCCGTCTCCGGAAGGGGCTATTTTACAATGAGCAGTTCTTC.

Turning to this clonotype: A read error may produce the germline difference seen at one junction end. The CDR3 DNA is TGTGCCAGCAGCCGGCGGGACAGCACCTCTCCTAGCTTT. This translates into CASSRRDSTSPSF. The J gene is TRBJ1-6, the V gene TRBV7-9; TRBD1 matches 7 bases. Germline-derived CDR1 and CDR2 are SEHNR and FQNEAQ (reference sequence). The CDR3 is made up of 13 amino acids. Supplemented by reference TRBV7-9 and TRBJ1-6, the full variable domain reads DTGVSQNPRHKITKRGQNVTFRCDPISEHNRLYWYRQTLGQGPEFLTYFQNEAQLEKSRLLSDRFSAERPKGSFSTLEIQRTEQGDSAMYLCASSRRDSTSPSFGNGTRLTVT.

There are many counts of this clonotype. The rearrangement joins TRBV9 to TRBJ1-6, with TRBD1 matching 7 bases. CDR3 length equals 15 residues. V gave up 3 bases and J gave up 7 bases; unmatched junction bases: 7. Germline V gene data show CDR1 as SGDLS and CDR2 as YYNGEE. The CDR3 nucleotides read TGTGCCAGCAGCGGACGACAGGGATACAATTCACCCCTCCACTTT. Translating gives CASSGRQGYNSPLHF.

This clonotype showed up many times. V usage is TRBV20-1 and J usage is TRBJ1-2, with D maybe TRBD1 (6 bases). The length of the CDR3 is 17 residues. V was pared by 0 bases and J by 8 bases, with 25 bases between. The germline V gene has CDR1 DFQATT and CDR2 SNEGSKA (reference sequence). The CDR3 sequence is CSAREKVAGASGGGYTF. The CDR3 nucleotides are TGCAGTGCTAGAGAGAAGGTGGCGGGGGCTTCAGGAGGGGGCTACACCTTC.

This clonotype was observed at least ten times. V and J are TRBV2 and TRBJ1-1; no clear D. The V end was cut by 8 bases, the J end by 0 bases, with 16 bases between. CDR3 size: 15 residues. Germline assignment: CDR1 SNHLY and CDR2 FYNNEI. Here the CDR3 DNA reads TGTGCCAGCCCCCTTAGTGGCGGACTGAACACTGAAGCTTTCTTT. Its translation: CASPLSGGLNTEAFF.

The J gene is TRBJ2-5, the V gene TRBV28; D gene ambiguous. Germline assignment: CDR1 MDHEN and CDR2 SYDVKM. The CDR3 has 15 amino acids. Trimming cost V 3 bases and J 3 bases, with 14 bases left between them. The CDR3 sequence: CASSLAQTVKETQYF. CDR3 DNA sequence: TGTGCCAGCAGTTTGGCACAAACAGTAAAAGAGACCCAGTACTTC.

This clonotype was picked up many times. V and J are TRBV7-2 and TRBJ1-1; no clear D gene. The CDR3 is made up of 14 amino acids. V was trimmed by 0 bases and J by 7 bases, leaving 12 bases between them. Germline V gene lookup returns CDR1 SGHTA and CDR2 FQGNSA. The CDR3 here is CASSLARVPVEAFF. The CDR3 region has the DNA TGTGCCAGCAGCTTAGCGCGAGTACCAGTTGAAGCTTTCTTT.

Many counts were recorded for this clonotype. In DNA, the CDR3 is TGTGCCAGCAGTTACTCACACGGAGGTCAGCCCCAGCATTTT. It is translated as CASSYSHGGQPQHF. The gene calls are TRBV6-5 and TRBJ1-5; D not resolved. Trimming removed 0 bases from V and 6 bases from J, with 9 bases in between. This CDR3 has 14 amino acids. Germline V gene sequence: CDR1 MNHEY, CDR2 SVGAGI.